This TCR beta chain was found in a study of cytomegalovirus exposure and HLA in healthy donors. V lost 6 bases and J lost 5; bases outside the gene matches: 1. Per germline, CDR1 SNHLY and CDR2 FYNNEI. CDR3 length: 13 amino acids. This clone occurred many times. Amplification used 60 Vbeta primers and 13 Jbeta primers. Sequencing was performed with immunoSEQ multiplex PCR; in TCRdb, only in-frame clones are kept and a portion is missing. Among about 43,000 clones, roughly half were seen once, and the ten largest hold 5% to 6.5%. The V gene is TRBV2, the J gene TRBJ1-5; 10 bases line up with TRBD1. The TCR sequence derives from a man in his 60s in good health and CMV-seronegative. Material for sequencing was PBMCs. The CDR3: CASRDRGDQPQHF. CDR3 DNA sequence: TGTGCCAGCAGGGACAGGGGGGATCAGCCCCAGCATTTT.